The 25 T cell receptor beta chains below were found in one sample sequenced in a study of beta chain features in type 1 diabetes. The investigators reverse transcribed all of the isolated RNA, so they sequenced expressed TCRB transcripts. Data came from immunoSEQ multiplex PCR; TCRdb stores just in-frame clones and leaves some out. The repertoire holds under 90,000 clones, with 30% to 40% as singletons. Sequenced input: stem cell memory CD4+ T cells from blood. The receptors here all came from a woman under 30 in good health.

The chain couples TRBV6-5 to TRBJ2-7, with 7 positions matching TRBD1. V was clipped by 6 bases and J by 2 bases; unmatched bases: 1. Germline V gene lookup returns CDR1 MNHEY and CDR2 SVGAGI. The CDR3 has 12 amino acids. CDR3 loop: CASRTGTYEQYF. CDR3 bases: TGTGCCAGCAGGACAGGGACCTACGAGCAGTACTTC.

The CDR3 here is CASSSQGTDTQYF. DNA for the CDR3: TGTGCCAGCAGCTCGCAGGGTACAGATACGCAGTATTTT. The chain links TRBV9 to TRBJ2-3; TRBD1 is a possible D gene (5 bases). Per germline, CDR1 SGDLS and CDR2 YYNGEE. Trimming removed 4 bases at V and 3 bases at J, with 9 bases between. The CDR3 is 13 residues long.

The chain joins TRBV7-2 to TRBJ2-6, with 7 bases identical to TRBD2. Germline CDR1 SGHTA, CDR2 FQGNSA. This CDR3 region has 16 residues. Trimming removed 5 bases from V and 0 bases from J; junction bases left unmatched: 4. CDR3 region: CASSLSGTSGANVLTF. As DNA, the CDR3 is TGTGCCAGCAGCCTAAGCGGGACCTCTGGGGCCAACGTCCTGACTTTC.

This clone was seen more than once but under ten times. V usage is TRBV4-1 and J usage is TRBJ1-4; TRBD1 is a possible D gene (6 bases). The germline gives CDR1 MGHRA, CDR2 YSYEKL. There are 14 residues in the CDR3. V dropped 4 bases and J dropped 7 bases, with 13 bases sitting between them. The CDR3: CASSPTGSGEKLFF. The CDR3 DNA reads TGCGCCAGCAGCCCTACAGGGAGTGGTGAAAAACTGTTTTTT.

This clone has a count of ten or more. The V and J genes are TRBV7-2 and TRBJ2-6; D is possibly TRBD1 (5 bases). This CDR3 region has 14 residues. V was clipped by 7 bases and J by 4 bases, with 11 bases between them. The germline V gene has CDR1 SGHTA and CDR2 FQGNSA. CDR3 protein: CASTPGAGANVLTF. The CDR3 coding sequence is TGTGCCAGCACCCCTGGGGCCGGGGCCAACGTCCTGACTTTC.

Here the CDR3 DNA reads TGCGCCAGCAGCTCCGGGACAGGGGGTAACACCGGGGAGCTGTTTTTT. Amino acids: CASSSGTGGNTGELFF. The gene calls are TRBV5-1 and TRBJ2-2, with 11 bases identical to TRBD1. Germline V CDR1 and CDR2: SGHRS, YFSETQ. The CDR3 has 16 amino acids. V was pared by 3 bases and J by 2 bases, with 3 bases of the junction left unmatched.

The chain employs TRBV7-2 and TRBJ2-5; D ambiguous. Germline CDR1 is SGHTA and CDR2 is FQGNSA. This CDR3 is built from 11 residues. V was pared by 5 bases and J by 5 bases, with 6 bases between. In nucleotides, the CDR3 is TGTGCCAGCAGCCCCAGGGAGACCCAGTACTTC. Protein product: CASSPRETQYF.

This chain's CDR3 is CAWSRGTGELFF. The CDR3 DNA reads as TGTGCCTGGAGTAGGGGGACGGGGGAGCTGTTTTTT. The V call is TRBV30, the J call TRBJ2-2; D is perhaps TRBD1 (6 bases). The length of the CDR3 is 12 residues. Trimming took 2 bases from V and 8 from J, leaving 9 bases between them. The V gene's germline CDR1 is GTSNPN and CDR2 SVGIG (reference sequence).

This clone was seen a few times. The rearrangement joins TRBV29-1 to TRBJ2-3, with TRBD1 as a possible D gene (5 bases). CDR3 length: 14 residues. Germline CDR1 reads SQVTM; CDR2 reads ANQGSEA. V was clipped by 6 bases and J by 0 bases, with 13 bases between them. In DNA, the CDR3 is TGCAGCGTAGCTAGGGGCACTAGCACAGATACGCAGTATTTT. Its translation is CSVARGTSTDTQYF.

Remarks on this clone: This may be a read error: a much more frequent sequence differs by one nucleotide. This chain connects TRBV30 to TRBJ2-5; unclear D gene. The assigned J gene may be wrong: the sequence end matches TRBJ2-7 better. This CDR3 is 11 amino acids long. Germline CDR1 and CDR2: GTSNPN and SVGIG (reference sequence). The CDR3 bases are TGTGCCTGGAGTGTTATCTACGAGCAGTACTTC. Residues: CAWSVIYEQYF.

This clone was observed a few times. The chain combines TRBV19 with TRBJ1-5; D is unresolved. This CDR3 has 15 amino acids. The V gene's germline CDR1 is LNHDA and CDR2 SQIVND (reference sequence). The V and J ends lost 7 bases and 3 bases respectively, with 16 bases between them. In nucleotides, the CDR3 is TGTGCCAGTAACCCGGGCCGAGGGAACAATCAGCCCCAGCATTTT. This sequence encodes CASNPGRGNNQPQHF.

Only a few counts were recorded for this clone. The chain uses TRBV30 and TRBJ2-1; 7 nucleotides match TRBD1. The CDR3 has 14 amino acids. Trimming at V came to 4 bases and at J to 5 bases, leaving 8 bases not matched to a gene. The germline V gene has CDR1 GTSNPN and CDR2 SVGIG (reference sequence). In DNA form, the CDR3 reads TGTGCCTGGACCCCCGGGACAGTTAACAATGAGCAGTTCTTC. Protein: CAWTPGTVNNEQFF.

The V and J genes are TRBV10-1 and TRBJ2-7; no clear D. The CDR3 covers 12 residues. From germline, CDR1 is WNHNN and CDR2 SYGVQD (reference sequence). Trimming left V 4 bases short and J 6 bases short, with 10 bases between. The CDR3 nucleotides are TGCGCCAGCAGTGGGCATCGCGGCGAGCAGTACTTC. Protein sequence: CASSGHRGEQYF.

The chain combines TRBV5-4 with TRBJ2-3; 10 nucleotides agree with TRBD1. CDR1 is SGHNT, CDR2 YYREEE, per germline (reference sequence). V gave up 4 bases and J gave up 6 bases; unmatched junction bases: 5. The CDR3 has 14 amino acids. CDR3 loop: CASSPDRGRDTQYF. In DNA form, the CDR3 reads TGTGCCAGCAGCCCAGACAGGGGGCGGGATACGCAGTATTTT.

The rearrangement links TRBV5-1 to TRBJ1-1; the D gene is possibly TRBD1 (6 bases). CDR3 size: 15 residues. V lost 4 bases, J lost 0 bases, and 13 bases lay in between. Germline assignment: CDR1 SGHRS and CDR2 YFSETQ. The CDR3 reads CASSQGQDMNTEAFF. The DNA for the CDR3 is TGCGCCAGCAGCCAGGGACAAGACATGAACACTGAAGCTTTCTTT.

This clone was observed a few times. V and J are TRBV5-1 and TRBJ1-1; TRBD1 is a possible D gene (5 bases). CDR3 length: 16 amino acids. CDR1 and CDR2 (germline): SGHRS, YFSETQ. V was clipped by 4 bases and J by 5 bases, with 21 bases between them. The chain's CDR3 is CASSPTQGFKGTEAFF. The CDR3 nucleotides are TGCGCCAGCAGCCCCACGCAGGGTTTCAAGGGGACTGAAGCTTTCTTT.

The rearrangement joins TRBV27 to TRBJ1-1; D might be TRBD1 (5 bases). The CDR3 sequence is 17 residues long. CDR1 is MNHEY, CDR2 SMNVEV, per germline (reference sequence). The ends were cut back, 6 bases at V and 4 bases at J, with 24 bases in the middle. CDR3 in amino acids: CASSPLEARGGGTEAFF. The CDR3 region has the DNA TGTGCCAGCAGCCCGTTGGAAGCTCGCGGGGGGGGCACTGAAGCTTTCTTT.

The table lists this clone with a few counts. Written as DNA, the CDR3 is TGTGCCAGTAGTATAGATCAGGCGAGGACAGTCACAGATACGCAGTATTTT. As protein: CASSIDQARTVTDTQYF. The chain carries TRBV19 and TRBJ2-3; tentatively, D is TRBD1 (6 bases). Germline CDR1 reads LNHDA; CDR2 reads SQIVND (reference sequence). The ends were cut back, 0 bases at V and 2 bases at J, with 15 bases in the middle. The CDR3 has 17 residues.

This clone was seen a handful of times. The chain combines TRBV6-1 with TRBJ2-7, with TRBD1 as a possible D gene (6 bases). This CDR3 has 13 amino acids. Germline V gives CDR1 MNHNS, CDR2 SASEGT. V was cut by 7 bases and J by 4 bases, with 14 bases left in between. The CDR3 region is CASKNSGEYEQYF. Written as DNA, the CDR3 is TGTGCCAGCAAGAATTCAGGGGAGTACGAGCAGTACTTC.

In DNA form, the CDR3 reads TGTGCCAGCAGGGGGGTCGGGGGGCTCGTTACCGGGGAGCTGTTTTTT. Translating it yields CASRGVGGLVTGELFF. The rearrangement uses TRBV2 and TRBJ2-2; D might be TRBD2 (7 bases). Germline V gene lookup returns CDR1 SNHLY and CDR2 FYNNEI. The V gene lost 6 bases and the J gene lost 5 bases, with 19 bases spanning the gap. The CDR3 runs 16 residues.

Only a few counts were recorded for this clone. V gene TRBV30 combines with J gene TRBJ2-5; D not certain. Germline assignment: CDR1 GTSNPN and CDR2 SVGIG (reference sequence). The CDR3 is 13 residues long. V was pared by 2 bases and J by 5 bases, with 12 bases between. The CDR3 sequence: CAWSNAGWETQYF. CDR3 DNA: TGTGCCTGGAGTAATGCAGGCTGGGAGACCCAGTACTTC.

The chain is built from TRBV7-8 and TRBJ1-4, with D tentatively TRBD1 (5 bases). This CDR3 is 15 amino acids long. Looked up from germline, CDR1 is SGHVS and CDR2 is FQNEAQ. V lost 1 base, J lost 5 bases, and 11 bases lay in between. The CDR3 loop is CASSLENQGNEKLFF. CDR3 bases: TGTGCCAGCAGCTTAGAAAATCAGGGAAATGAAAAACTGTTTTTT.

The chain carries TRBV5-1 and TRBJ2-5, with D tentatively TRBD1 (5 bases). Trimming took off 5 bases at V and 3 bases at J, with 14 bases between the two ends. The CDR3 has 14 amino acids. Germline CDR1 reads SGHRS; CDR2 reads YFSETQ. The chain's CDR3 is CASRYRRPEETQYF. The CDR3 coding sequence is TGCGCCAGCAGATACAGGCGCCCTGAAGAGACCCAGTACTTC.

Only a few counts were recorded for this clone. V is TRBV29-1 and J is TRBJ2-5; 11 bases match TRBD2. The CDR3 covers 15 residues. V was clipped by 8 bases and J by 5 bases; unmatched bases: 13. Germline values: CDR1 SQVTM, CDR2 ANQGSEA. The CDR3 nucleotides are TGCAGCTTTCCCTCAACTAGCGGGGGAGTGGAGACCCAGTACTTC. Protein: CSFPSTSGGVETQYF.

This clone appeared a single time. The chain combines TRBV7-2 with TRBJ1-6; D may be TRBD1 (6 bases). The germline gives CDR1 SGHTA, CDR2 FQGNSA. V lost 5 bases and J lost 9, with 17 bases in between. The CDR3 is 15 amino acids. The CDR3 DNA follows: TGTGCCAGCAGCCCAACCGTGGGCAGGGGTTCACCCCTCCACTTT. It encodes CASSPTVGRGSPLHF.